This TCR beta chain was identified during a study of control samples from healthy donors and cancer patients (dated by TCRdb to the early 2020s). Its CDR3 holds 15 amino acids, cysteine through phenylalanine. The only DNA kept is the CDR3, 45 bases in frame from the first base. CDR1 and CDR2, per the germline V gene (reference sequence), are LNHDA and SQIVND. Trimming removed 9 bases from V and 1 base from J, leaving 17 bases between the germline ends. The library came from the immunoSEQ multiplex PCR assay. The clones in this table, taken by TCRdb from immuneACCESS, are in-frame only. Not every clone is retained; where verified, under half of the shortfall comes from an unresolved V gene, and the cause of the rest is unknown. The sample table holds around 93,000 clones, of which approximately 86% were seen once. 13% to 15% of the sample goes to the ten largest clones. Comment on this clone: Its antigen remains undetermined. No base qualities exist here, and no much larger clone lies one base off it.

This sequence uses TRBV19 and TRBJ2-3, with TRBD2 as a weak D call on 6 bases. This sequence was found in a young man in good health. The material sequenced was blood. The nucleotide sequence is TGTGCCAGCACCCCAACCTCTAGCGGCACAGATACGCAGTATTTT. Translation gives CASTPTSSGTDTQYF.